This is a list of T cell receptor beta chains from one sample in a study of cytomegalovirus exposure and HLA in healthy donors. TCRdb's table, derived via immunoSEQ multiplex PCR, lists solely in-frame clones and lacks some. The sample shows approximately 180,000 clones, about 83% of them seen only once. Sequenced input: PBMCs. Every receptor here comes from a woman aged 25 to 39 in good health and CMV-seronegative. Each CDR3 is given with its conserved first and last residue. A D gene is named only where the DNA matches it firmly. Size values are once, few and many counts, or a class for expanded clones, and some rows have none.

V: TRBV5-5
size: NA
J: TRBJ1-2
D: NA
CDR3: CASSLVSGNYGYTF
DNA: TGTGCCAGCAGCTTAGTTAGTGGTAACTATGGCTACACCTTC

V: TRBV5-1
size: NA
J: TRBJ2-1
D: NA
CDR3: CASSSRGGGAHNEQFF
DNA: TGCGCCAGCAGCTCCCGGGGAGGGGGGGCCCACAATGAGCAGTTCTTC

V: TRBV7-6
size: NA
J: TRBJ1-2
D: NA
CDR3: CASSHDGGGGYTF
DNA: TGTGCCAGCAGCCACGACGGGGGAGGTGGCTACACCTTC

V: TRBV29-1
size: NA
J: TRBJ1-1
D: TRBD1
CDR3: CSGRTGVSTEAFF
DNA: TGCAGCGGCAGGACAGGGGTCTCCACTGAAGCTTTCTTT

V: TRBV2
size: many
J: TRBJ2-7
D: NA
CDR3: CASSEGSLSYEQYF
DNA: TGTGCCAGCAGTGAGGGCAGTCTCTCCTACGAGCAGTACTTC

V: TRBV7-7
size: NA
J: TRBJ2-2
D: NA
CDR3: CASSTRGSTGELFF
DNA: TGTGCTAGCAGCACCAGGGGTAGCACCGGGGAGCTGTTTTTT

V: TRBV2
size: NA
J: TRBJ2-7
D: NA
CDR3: CASSGGGGVSYEQYF
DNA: TGTGCCAGCAGTGGGGGAGGGGGGGTTTCCTACGAGCAGTACTTC

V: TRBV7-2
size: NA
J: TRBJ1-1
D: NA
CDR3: CASSQNTEAFF
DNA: TGTGCCAGCAGTCAGAACACTGAAGCTTTCTTT

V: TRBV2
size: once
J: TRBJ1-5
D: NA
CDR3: CASSELDRDNQPQHF
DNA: TGTGCCAGCAGTGAATTGGACAGAGACAATCAGCCCCAGCATTTT

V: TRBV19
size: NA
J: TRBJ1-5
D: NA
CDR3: CASRHQDRVNQPQHF
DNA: TGTGCCAGTAGGCATCAGGACAGAGTAAATCAGCCCCAGCATTTT

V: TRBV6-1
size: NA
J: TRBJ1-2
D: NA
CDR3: CASTDAGGYTF
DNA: TGTGCCAGCACTGACGCGGGAGGCTACACCTTC

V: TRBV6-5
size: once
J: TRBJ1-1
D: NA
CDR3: CASNRRVNTEAFF
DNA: TGTGCCAGTAATCGGCGGGTGAACACTGAAGCTTTCTTT

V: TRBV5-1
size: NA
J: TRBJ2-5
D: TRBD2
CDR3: CASSAGRTSGTQETQYF
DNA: TGCGCCAGCAGCGCCGGCCGGACTAGCGGTACCCAAGAGACCCAGTACTTC

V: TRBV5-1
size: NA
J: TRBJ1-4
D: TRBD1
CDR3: CASSPGQGETNEKLFF
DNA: TGCGCCAGCAGCCCAGGACAGGGAGAAACTAATGAAAAACTGTTTTTT

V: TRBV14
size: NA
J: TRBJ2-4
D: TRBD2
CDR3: CASRFGGGADSAKNIQYF
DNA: TGTGCCAGCAGATTTGGCGGGGGGGCCGATTCGGCCAAAAACATTCAGTACTTC

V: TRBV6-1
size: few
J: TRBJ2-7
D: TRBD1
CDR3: CASGETGGYEQYF
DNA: TGTGCCAGCGGAGAGACAGGGGGCTACGAGCAGTACTTC

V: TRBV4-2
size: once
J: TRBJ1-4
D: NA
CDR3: CASSQDDGRGLFF
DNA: TGTGCCAGCAGCCAGGACGACGGAAGGGGACTGTTTTTT

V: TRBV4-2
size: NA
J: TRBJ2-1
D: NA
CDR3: CASSRGGGISYNEQFF
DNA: TGTGCCAGCAGCCGGGGAGGGGGGATCTCCTACAATGAGCAGTTCTTC

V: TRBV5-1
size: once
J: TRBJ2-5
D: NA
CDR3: CASSLAPLETQYF
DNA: TGCGCCAGCAGCTTAGCACCCCTAGAGACCCAGTACTTC

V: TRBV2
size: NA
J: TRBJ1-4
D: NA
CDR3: CASNVDRQVNEKLFF
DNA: TGTGCCAGCAACGTGGACAGACAAGTTAATGAAAAACTGTTTTTT

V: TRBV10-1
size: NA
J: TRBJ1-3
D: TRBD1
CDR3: CASSEAGGSSGNTIYF
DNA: TGCGCCAGCAGTGAAGCAGGGGGCAGTTCTGGAAACACCATATATTTT

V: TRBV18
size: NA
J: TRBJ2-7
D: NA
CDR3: CASSPRDDEQYF
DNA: TGTGCCAGCTCACCTCGGGATGACGAGCAGTACTTC

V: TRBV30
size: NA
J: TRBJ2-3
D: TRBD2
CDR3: CAWSAGGGDTQYF
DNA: TGTGCCTGGAGTGCCGGGGGAGGGGATACGCAGTATTTT

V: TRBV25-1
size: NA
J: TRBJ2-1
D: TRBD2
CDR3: CASSESKRGGRNEQFF
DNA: TGTGCCAGCAGTGAATCTAAGCGGGGGGGCCGAAATGAGCAGTTCTTC

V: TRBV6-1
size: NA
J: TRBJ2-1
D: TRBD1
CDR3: CASSEALQGGRGNEQFF
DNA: TGTGCCAGCAGTGAAGCGCTTCAAGGGGGCAGGGGCAATGAGCAGTTCTTC

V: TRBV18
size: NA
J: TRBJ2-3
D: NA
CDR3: CASSMGPATDTQYF
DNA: TGTGCCAGCTCCATGGGCCCGGCCACAGATACGCAGTATTTT

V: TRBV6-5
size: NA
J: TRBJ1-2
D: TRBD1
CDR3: CASSRQGNYGYTF
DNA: TGTGCCAGCAGTCGACAGGGTAACTATGGCTACACCTTC

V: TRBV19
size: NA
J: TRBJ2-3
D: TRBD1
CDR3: CASRRGQGITDTQYF
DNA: TGTGCCAGTAGGAGGGGACAGGGGATCACAGATACGCAGTATTTT

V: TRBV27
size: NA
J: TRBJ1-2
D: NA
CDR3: CASSSTAAPYGYTF
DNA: TGTGCCAGCAGTTCGACAGCCGCACCCTATGGCTACACCTTC

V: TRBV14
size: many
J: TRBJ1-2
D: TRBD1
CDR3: CASSQSDRGPSTF
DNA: TGTGCCAGCAGCCAATCCGACAGGGGGCCCTCCACCTTC

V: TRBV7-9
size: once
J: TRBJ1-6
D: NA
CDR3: CASSLVGQGIRNSPLHF
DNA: TGTGCCAGCAGCTTAGTCGGCCAGGGCATCCGTAATTCACCCCTCCACTTT

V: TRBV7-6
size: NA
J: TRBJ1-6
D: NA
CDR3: CASSLLGGNSPLHF
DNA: TGTGCCAGCAGCTTACTGGGGGGGAATTCACCCCTCCACTTT

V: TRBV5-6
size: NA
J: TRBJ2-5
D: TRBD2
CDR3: CASSPRGGWEETQYF
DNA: TGTGCCAGCAGCCCACGGGGGGGCTGGGAGGAGACCCAGTACTTC

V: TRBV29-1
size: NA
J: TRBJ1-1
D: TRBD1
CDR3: CSGIGTEYEAFF
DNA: TGCAGCGGTATCGGGACAGAGTATGAAGCTTTCTTT

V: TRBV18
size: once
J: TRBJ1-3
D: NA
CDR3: CASSPQNSFSGNTIYF
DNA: TGTGCCAGCTCACCCCAGAACAGTTTCTCTGGAAACACCATATATTTT

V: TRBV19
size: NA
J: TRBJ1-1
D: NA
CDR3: CASGRAGTEAFF
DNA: TGTGCCAGTGGGCGGGCCGGGACTGAAGCTTTCTTT

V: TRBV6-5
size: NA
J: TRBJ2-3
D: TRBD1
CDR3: CASTKGDRSTDTQYF
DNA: TGTGCCAGCACCAAAGGGGACAGAAGCACAGATACGCAGTATTTT

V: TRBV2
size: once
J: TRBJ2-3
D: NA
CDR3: CASSFPTTGFTDTQYF
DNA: TGTGCCAGCAGTTTCCCCACCACAGGGTTCACAGATACGCAGTATTTT

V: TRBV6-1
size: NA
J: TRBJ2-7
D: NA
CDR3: CASIRSQGSTYEQYF
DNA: TGTGCCAGCATTCGGTCCCAGGGGAGTACCTACGAGCAGTACTTC

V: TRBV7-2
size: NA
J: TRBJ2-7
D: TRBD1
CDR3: CASSFLTGDYEQYF
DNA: TGTGCCAGCAGCTTCTTGACAGGGGATTACGAGCAGTACTTC

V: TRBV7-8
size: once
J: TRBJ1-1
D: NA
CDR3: CASSLMQGSMNTEAFF
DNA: TGTGCCAGCAGCTTAATGCAGGGCAGCATGAACACTGAAGCTTTCTTT

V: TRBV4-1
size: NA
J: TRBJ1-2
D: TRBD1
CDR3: CASSQAPGQAYGYTF
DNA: TGCGCCAGCAGCCAAGCCCCGGGACAGGCCTATGGCTACACCTTC

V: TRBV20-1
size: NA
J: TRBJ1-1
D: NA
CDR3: CSASGGSEAFF
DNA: TGCAGTGCTAGTGGTGGCTCTGAAGCTTTCTTT

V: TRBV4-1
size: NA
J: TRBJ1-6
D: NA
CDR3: CASSQEGVGLNSPLHF
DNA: TGCGCCAGCAGCCAAGAAGGTGTGGGACTTAATTCACCCCTCCACTTT

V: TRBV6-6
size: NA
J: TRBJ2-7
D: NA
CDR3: CASTFGASYEQYF
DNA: TGTGCCAGCACCTTTGGGGCCTCCTACGAGCAGTACTTC

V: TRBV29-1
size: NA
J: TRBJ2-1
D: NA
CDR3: CSVNTGTSSYNEQFF
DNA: TGCAGCGTTAACACAGGGACAAGCTCCTACAATGAGCAGTTCTTC

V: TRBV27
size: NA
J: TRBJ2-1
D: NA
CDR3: CASSLYLLTSSYNEQFF
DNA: TGTGCCAGCAGTTTATATTTGTTAACTAGCTCCTACAATGAGCAGTTCTTC

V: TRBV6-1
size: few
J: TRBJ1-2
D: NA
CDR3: CASIGGGYTF
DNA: TGTGCCAGCATCGGAGGTGGCTACACCTTC

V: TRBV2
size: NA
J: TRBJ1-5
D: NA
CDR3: CASSEEEGSNQPQHF
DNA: TGTGCCAGCAGTGAGGAGGAGGGGAGCAATCAGCCCCAGCATTTT

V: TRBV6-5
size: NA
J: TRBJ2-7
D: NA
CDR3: CASSPLAPYEQYF
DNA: TGTGCCAGCAGCCCGCTAGCACCCTACGAGCAGTACTTC

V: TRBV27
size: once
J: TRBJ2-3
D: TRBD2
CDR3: CASREFGGTDTQYF
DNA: TGTGCCAGCCGCGAATTCGGGGGGACAGATACGCAGTATTTT

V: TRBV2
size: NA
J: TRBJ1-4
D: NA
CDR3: CASSPFLQGTTNEKLFF
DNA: TGTGCCAGCAGTCCATTCCTCCAGGGCACAACTAATGAAAAACTGTTTTTT

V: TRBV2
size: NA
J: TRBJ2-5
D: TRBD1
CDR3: CASSEDRQETQYF
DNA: TGTGCCAGCAGTGAGGACAGGCAAGAGACCCAGTACTTC

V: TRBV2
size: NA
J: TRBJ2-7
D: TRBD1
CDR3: CASTEGAGGYEQYF
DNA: TGTGCCAGCACCGAAGGGGCAGGGGGATACGAGCAGTACTTC

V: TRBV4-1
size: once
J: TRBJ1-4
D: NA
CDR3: CASSPTTGNEKLFF
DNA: TGCGCCAGCAGCCCCACCACAGGGAATGAAAAACTGTTTTTT